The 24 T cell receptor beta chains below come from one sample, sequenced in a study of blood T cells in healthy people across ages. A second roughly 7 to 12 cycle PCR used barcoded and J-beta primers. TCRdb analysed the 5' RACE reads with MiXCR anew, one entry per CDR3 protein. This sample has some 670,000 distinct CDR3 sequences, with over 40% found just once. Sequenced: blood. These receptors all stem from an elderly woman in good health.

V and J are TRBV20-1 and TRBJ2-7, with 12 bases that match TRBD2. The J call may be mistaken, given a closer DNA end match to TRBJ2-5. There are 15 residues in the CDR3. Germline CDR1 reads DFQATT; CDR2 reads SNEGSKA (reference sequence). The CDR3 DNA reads TGCAGTGCTAGAGACAGGACTAGCGGGGTTGAGACCCAGTACTTC. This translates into CSARDRTSGVETQYF.

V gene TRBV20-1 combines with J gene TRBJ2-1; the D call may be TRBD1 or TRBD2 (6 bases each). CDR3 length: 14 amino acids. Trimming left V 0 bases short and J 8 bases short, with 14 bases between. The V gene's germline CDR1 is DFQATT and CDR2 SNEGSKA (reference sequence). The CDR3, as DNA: TGCAGTGCTAGAGATACTCTTGGGGGGCATGAGCAGTTCTTC. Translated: CSARDTLGGHEQFF.

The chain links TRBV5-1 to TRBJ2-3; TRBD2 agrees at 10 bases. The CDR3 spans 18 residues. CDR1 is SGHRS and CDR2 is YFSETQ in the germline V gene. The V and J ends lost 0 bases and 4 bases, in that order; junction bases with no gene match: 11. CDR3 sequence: CASSLERWSGGDADTQYF. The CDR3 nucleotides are TGCGCCAGCAGCTTGGAGCGATGGAGCGGGGGGGATGCAGATACGCAGTATTTT.

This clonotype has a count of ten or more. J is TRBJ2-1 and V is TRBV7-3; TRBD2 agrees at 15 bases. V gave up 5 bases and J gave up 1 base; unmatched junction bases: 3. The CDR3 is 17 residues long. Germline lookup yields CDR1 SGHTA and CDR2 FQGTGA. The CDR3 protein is CASSPGLAGGSYNEQFF. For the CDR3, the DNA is TGTGCCAGCAGCCCAGGACTAGCGGGGGGGTCCTACAATGAGCAGTTCTTC.

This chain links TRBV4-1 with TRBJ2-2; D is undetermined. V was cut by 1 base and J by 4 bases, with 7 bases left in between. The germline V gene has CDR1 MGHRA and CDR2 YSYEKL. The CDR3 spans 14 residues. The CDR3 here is CASSQVGPTGELFF. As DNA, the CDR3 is TGCGCCAGCAGCCAAGTTGGACCCACCGGGGAGCTGTTTTTT.

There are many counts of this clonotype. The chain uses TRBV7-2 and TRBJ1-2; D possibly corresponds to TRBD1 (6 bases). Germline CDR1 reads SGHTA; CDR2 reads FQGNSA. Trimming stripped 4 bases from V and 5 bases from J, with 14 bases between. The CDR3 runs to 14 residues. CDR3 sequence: CASSSDFGQYGYTF. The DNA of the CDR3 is TGTGCCAGCAGCTCGGACTTTGGACAGTATGGCTACACCTTC.

CDR3 residues: CASSTADRGVGQPQHF. The CDR3 DNA is TGTGCCAGCAGCACAGCCGACAGGGGGGTAGGTCAGCCCCAGCATTTT. The chain recombines TRBV21-1 with TRBJ1-5; whether TRBD1, the table's D call, matches the DNA was not checked. TRBV21-1 is classified as a pseudogene. CDR3 length: 16 residues.

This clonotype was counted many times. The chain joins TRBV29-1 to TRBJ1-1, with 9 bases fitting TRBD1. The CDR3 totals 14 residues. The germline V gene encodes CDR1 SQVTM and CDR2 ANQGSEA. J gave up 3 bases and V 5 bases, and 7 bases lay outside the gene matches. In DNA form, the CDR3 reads TGCAGCGTTACCTTTTGGACAGGGGACACTGAAGCTTTCTTT. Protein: CSVTFWTGDTEAFF.

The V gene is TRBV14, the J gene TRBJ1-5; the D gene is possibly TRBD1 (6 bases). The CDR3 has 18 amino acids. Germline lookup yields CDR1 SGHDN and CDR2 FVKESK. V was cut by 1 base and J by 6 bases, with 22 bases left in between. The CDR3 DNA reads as TGTGCCAGCAGCCAAGTGGACCGCCAGGGGTGTACGGGTCAGCCCCAGCATTTT. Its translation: CASSQVDRQGCTGQPQHF.

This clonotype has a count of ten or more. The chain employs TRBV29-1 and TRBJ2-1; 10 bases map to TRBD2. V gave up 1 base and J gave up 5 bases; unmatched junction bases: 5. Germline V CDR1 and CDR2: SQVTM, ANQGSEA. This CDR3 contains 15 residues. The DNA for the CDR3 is TGCAGCGTTGAAGGAGCGGGAGGGCTAAACAATGAGCAGTTCTTC. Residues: CSVEGAGGLNNEQFF.

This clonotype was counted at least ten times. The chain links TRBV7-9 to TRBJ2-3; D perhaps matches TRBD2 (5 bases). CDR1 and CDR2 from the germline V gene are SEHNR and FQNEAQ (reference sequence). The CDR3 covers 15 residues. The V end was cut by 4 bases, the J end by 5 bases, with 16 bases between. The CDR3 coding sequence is TGTGCCAGCAGCTGTGAAGTTCGGGGAGAAGATACGCAGTATTTT. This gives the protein CASSCEVRGEDTQYF.

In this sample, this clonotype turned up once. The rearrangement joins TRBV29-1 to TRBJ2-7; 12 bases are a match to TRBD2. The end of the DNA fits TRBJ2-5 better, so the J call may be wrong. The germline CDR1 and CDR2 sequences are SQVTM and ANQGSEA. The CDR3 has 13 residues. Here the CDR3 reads CSVGTSGVETQYF. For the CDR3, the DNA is TGCAGCGTTGGGACTAGCGGGGTCGAGACCCAGTACTTC.

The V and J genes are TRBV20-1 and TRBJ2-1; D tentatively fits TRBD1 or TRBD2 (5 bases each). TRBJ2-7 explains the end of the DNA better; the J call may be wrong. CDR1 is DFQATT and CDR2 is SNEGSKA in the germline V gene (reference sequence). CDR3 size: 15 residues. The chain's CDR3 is CSASMGPLFYNEQYF. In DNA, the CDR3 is TGCAGTGCTAGTATGGGACCTCTTTTTTACAATGAGCAGTACTTC.

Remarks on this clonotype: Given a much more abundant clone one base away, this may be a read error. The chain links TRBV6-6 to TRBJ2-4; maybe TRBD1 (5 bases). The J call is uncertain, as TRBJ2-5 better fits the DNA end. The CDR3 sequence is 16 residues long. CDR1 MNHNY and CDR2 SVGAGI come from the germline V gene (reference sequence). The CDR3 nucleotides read TGTGCCAGCAGTTACTATGGGATAGGGGACCAAGAGACCCAGTACTTC. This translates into CASSYYGIGDQETQYF.

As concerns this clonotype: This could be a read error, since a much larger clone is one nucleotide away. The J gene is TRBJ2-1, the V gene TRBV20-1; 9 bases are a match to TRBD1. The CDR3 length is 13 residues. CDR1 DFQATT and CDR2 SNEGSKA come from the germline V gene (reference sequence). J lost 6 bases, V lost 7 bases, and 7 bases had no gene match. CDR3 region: CSVLGDRANEQFF. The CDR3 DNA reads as TGCAGTGTTCTTGGGGACAGGGCCAATGAGCAGTTCTTC.

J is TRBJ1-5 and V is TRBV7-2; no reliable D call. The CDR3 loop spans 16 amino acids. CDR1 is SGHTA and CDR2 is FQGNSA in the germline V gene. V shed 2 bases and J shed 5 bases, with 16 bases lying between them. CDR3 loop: CASSLLGIRPDQPQHF. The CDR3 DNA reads TGTGCCAGCAGCTTACTGGGAATCCGGCCGGATCAGCCCCAGCATTTT. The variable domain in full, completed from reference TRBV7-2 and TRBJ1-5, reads GAGVSQSPSNKVTEKGKDVELRCDPISGHTALYWYRQSLGQGLEFLIYFQGNSAPDKSGLPSDRFSAERTGGSVSTLTIQRTQQEDSAVYLCASSLLGIRPDQPQHFGDGTRLSIL.

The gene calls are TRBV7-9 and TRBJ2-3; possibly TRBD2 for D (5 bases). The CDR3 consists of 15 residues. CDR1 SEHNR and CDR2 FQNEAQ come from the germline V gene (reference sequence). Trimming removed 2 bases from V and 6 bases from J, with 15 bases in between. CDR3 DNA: TGTGCCAGCAGCTTAATGCCCCGGACGGGGGATACGCAGTATTTT. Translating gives CASSLMPRTGDTQYF.

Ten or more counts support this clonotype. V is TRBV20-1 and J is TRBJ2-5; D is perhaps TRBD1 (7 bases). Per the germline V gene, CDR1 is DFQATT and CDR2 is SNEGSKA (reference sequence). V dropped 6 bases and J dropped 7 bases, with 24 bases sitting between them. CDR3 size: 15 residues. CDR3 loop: CSAAPLAGQMLTQYF. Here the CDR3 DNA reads TGCAGTGCCGCACCCTTGGCGGGACAGATGTTGACCCAGTACTTC.

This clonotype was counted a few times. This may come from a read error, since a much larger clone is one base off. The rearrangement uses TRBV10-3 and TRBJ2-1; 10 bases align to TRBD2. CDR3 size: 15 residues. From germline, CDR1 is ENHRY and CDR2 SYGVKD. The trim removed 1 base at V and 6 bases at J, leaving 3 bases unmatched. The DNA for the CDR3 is TGTGCCATCAGTGAGTTAGCGGGGGGACTCAATGAGCAGTTCTTC. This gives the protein CAISELAGGLNEQFF.

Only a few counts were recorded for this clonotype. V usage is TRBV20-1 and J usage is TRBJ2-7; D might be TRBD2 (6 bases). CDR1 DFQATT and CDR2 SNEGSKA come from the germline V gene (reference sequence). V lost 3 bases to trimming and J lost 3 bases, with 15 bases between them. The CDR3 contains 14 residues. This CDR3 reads CSARSGLNYYEQYF. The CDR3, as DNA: TGCAGTGCTAGGAGTGGACTAAATTACTACGAGCAGTACTTC.

The CDR3 spells CASSRWSEAGEKLFF. The CDR3 nucleotides read TGTGCCAGCAGCAGATGGTCTGAGGCGGGTGAAAAACTGTTTTTT. The rearrangement uses TRBV5-5 and TRBJ1-4; D not certain. V was pared by 4 bases and J by 7 bases, with 17 bases between. Germline V gives CDR1 SGHKS, CDR2 YYEKEE (reference sequence). The CDR3 has 15 amino acids. The full variable domain, completed using reference TRBV5-5 and TRBJ1-4, is DAGVTQSPTHLIKTRGQQVTLRCSPISGHKSVSWYQQVLGQGPQFIFQYYEKEERGRGNFPDRFSARQFPNYSSELNVNALLLGDSALYLCASSRWSEAGEKLFFGSGTQLSVL.

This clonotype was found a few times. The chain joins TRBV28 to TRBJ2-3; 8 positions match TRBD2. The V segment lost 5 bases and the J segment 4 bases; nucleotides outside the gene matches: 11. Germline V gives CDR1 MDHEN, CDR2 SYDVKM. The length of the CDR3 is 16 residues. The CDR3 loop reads CASSVTGGASPDTQYF. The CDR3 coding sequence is TGTGCCAGCAGTGTCACCGGGGGGGCCTCCCCAGATACGCAGTATTTT.

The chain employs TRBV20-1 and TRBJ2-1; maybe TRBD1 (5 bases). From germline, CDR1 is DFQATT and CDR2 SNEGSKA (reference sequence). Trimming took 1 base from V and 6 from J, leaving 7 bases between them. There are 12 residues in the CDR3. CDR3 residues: CSARAGFNEQFF. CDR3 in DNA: TGCAGTGCTAGAGCAGGGTTCAATGAGCAGTTCTTC.

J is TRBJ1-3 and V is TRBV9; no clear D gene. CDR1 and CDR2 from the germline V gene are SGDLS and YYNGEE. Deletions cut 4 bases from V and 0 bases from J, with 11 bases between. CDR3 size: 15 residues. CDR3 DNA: TGTGCCAGCAGCACCCAGACTGCCTCTGGAAACACCATATATTTT. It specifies CASSTQTASGNTIYF.